This T cell receptor (beta chain) was observed in a study of blood T cells in healthy people across ages. In terms of origin and age, donors were healthy Caucasian individuals from Russia aged about 6 to 90. V was shortened by 8 bases and J by 4 bases, with 19 bases between the two germline ends. CDR1 MNHNS and CDR2 SASEGT come from the germline V gene. There are 15 residues in the CDR3. Whole-study findings and limits: The lack of PBMC sorting stopped any conclusive naive versus antigen-experienced comparison. Unknown CMV status may confound age-related changes in expanded clones. There were more naive CD4+ cells and higher diversity in long-lived donors than in aged donors.

Using a J-beta primer mix together with a sample-barcoded 5' primer, a second PCR was run for roughly 7 to 12 cycles. MiXCR, applied by TCRdb to the 5' RACE reads, yields one record per CDR3 protein. In the table there are 1 million to 1.2 million distinct CDR3 sequences, around two fifths of which are singletons. Worth noting for this clonotype: Antigen specificity is unknown.

The specimen was blood. V and J are TRBV6-1 and TRBJ2-3, with a weak D call TRBD2 (7 bases). This TCR was sampled from a man younger than 35 in good health. Here the CDR3 reads CASSKAAGASDTQYF. CDR3 DNA: TGTGCCAGCTCCAAAGCGGCGGGGGCATCAGATACGCAGTATTTT.